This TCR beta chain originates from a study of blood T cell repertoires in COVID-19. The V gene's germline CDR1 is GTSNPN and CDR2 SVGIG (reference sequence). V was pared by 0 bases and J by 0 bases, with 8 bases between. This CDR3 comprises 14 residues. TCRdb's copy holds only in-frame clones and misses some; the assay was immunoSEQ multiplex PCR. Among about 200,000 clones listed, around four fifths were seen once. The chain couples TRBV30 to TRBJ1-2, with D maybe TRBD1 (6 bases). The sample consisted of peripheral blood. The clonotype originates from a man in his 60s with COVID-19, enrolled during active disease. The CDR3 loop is CAWSVGTTNYGYTF. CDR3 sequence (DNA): TGTGCCTGGAGTGTAGGGACAACTAACTATGGCTACACCTTC.